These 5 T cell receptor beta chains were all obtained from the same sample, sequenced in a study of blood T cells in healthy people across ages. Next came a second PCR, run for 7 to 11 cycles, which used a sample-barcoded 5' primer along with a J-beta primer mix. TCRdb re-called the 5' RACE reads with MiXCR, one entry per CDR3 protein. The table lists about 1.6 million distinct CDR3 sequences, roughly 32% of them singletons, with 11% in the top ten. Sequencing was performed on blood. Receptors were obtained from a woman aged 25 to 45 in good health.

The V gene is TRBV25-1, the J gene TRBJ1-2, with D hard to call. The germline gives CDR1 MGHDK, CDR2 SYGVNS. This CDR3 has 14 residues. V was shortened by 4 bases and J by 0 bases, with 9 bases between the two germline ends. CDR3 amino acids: CASSVGLSNYGYTF. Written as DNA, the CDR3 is TGTGCCAGCAGTGTAGGACTTTCTAACTATGGCTACACCTTC.

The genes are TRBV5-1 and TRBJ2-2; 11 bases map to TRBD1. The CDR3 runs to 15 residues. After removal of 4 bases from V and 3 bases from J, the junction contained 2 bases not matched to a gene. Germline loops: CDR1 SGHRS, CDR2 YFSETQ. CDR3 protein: CASSMDRGHTGELFF. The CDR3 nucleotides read TGCGCCAGCAGCATGGACAGGGGGCACACCGGGGAGCTGTTTTTT.

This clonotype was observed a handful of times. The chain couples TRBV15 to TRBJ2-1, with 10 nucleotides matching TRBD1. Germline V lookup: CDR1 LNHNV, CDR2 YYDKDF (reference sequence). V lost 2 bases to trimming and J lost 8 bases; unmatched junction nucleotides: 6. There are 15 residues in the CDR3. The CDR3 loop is CATSRRDRGADEQFF. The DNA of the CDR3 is TGTGCCACCAGCAGAAGGGACAGGGGCGCGGATGAGCAGTTCTTC.

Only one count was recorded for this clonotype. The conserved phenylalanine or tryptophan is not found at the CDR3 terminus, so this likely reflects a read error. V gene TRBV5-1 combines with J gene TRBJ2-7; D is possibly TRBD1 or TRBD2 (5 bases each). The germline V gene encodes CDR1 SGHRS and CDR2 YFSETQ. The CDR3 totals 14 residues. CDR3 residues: CASSPRQGPYGQYY. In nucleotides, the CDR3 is TGCGCCAGCAGCCCCCGGCAGGGACCTTACGGGCAGTACTAC.

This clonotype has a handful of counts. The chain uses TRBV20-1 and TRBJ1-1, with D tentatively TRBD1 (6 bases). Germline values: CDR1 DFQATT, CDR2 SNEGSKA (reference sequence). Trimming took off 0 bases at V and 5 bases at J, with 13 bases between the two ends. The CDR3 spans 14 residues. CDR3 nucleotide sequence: TGCAGTGCTAGAGATCAACAGGGATGGACTGAAGCTTTCTTT. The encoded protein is CSARDQQGWTEAFF.